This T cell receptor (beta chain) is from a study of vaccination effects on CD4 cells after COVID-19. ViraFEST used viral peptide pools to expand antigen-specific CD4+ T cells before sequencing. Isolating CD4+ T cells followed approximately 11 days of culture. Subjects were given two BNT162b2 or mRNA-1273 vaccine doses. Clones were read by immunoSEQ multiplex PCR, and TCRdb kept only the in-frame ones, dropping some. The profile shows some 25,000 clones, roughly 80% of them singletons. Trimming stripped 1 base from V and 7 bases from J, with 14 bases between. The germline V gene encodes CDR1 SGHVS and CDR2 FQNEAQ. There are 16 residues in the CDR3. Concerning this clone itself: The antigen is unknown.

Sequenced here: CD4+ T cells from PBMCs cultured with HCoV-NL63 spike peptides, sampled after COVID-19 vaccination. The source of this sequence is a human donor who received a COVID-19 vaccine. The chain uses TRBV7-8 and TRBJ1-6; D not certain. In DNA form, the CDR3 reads TGTGCCAGCAGCTTAGTCTCAGGTGGAGTAAATTCACCCCTCCACTTT. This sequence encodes CASSLVSGGVNSPLHF.